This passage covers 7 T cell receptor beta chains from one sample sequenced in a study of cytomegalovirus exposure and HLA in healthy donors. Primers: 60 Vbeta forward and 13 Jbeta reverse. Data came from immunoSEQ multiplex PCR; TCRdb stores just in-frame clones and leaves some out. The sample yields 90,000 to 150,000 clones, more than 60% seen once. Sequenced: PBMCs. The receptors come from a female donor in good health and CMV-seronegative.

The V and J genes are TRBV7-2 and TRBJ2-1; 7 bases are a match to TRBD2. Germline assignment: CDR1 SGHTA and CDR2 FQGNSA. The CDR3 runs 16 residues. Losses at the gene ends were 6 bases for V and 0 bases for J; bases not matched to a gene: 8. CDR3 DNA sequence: TGTGCCAGCAGTAAGAGCGGGGCCGCCTCCTACAATGAGCAGTTCTTC. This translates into CASSKSGAASYNEQFF.

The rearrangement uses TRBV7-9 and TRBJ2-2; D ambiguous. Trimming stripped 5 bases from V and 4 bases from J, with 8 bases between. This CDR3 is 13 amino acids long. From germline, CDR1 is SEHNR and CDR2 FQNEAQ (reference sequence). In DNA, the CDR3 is TGTGCCAGCAGCCAGTTCACCACCGGGGAGCTGTTTTTT. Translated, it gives CASSQFTTGELFF. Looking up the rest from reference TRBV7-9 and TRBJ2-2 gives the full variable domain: DTGVSQNPRHKITKRGQNVTFRCDPISEHNRLYWYRQTLGQGPEFLTYFQNEAQLEKSRLLSDRFSAERPKGSFSTLEIQRTEQGDSAMYLCASSQFTTGELFFGEGSRLTVL.

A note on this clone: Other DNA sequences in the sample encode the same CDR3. CDR3 in DNA: TGCGCCAGCAGCGGCGGGACAGGGGAGACCCAGTACTTC. Translation: CASSGGTGETQYF. The rearrangement links TRBV5-1 to TRBJ2-5, with 9 bases that match TRBD1. J was trimmed by 5 bases and V by 4 bases; bases with no gene match: 3. The germline V gene has CDR1 SGHRS and CDR2 YFSETQ. The CDR3 is 13 amino acids.

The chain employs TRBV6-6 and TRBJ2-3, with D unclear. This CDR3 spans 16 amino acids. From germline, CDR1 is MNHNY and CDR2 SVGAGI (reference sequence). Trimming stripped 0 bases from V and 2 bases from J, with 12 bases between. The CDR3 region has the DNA TGTGCCAGCAGTTACTCGAACACAGTGGCCACAGATACGCAGTATTTT. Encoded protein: CASSYSNTVATDTQYF.

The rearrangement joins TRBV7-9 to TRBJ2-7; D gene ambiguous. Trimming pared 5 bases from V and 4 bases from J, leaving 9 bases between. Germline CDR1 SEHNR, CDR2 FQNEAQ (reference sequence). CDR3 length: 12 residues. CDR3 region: CASSPTGYEQYF. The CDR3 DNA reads TGTGCCAGCAGCCCCACCGGGTACGAGCAGTACTTC.

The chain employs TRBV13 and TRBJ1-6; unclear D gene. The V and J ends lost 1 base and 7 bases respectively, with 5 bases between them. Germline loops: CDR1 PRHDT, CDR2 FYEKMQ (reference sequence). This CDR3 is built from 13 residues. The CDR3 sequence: CASSLERNSPLHF. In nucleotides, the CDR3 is TGTGCCAGCAGCTTAGAGAGAAATTCACCCCTCCACTTT.

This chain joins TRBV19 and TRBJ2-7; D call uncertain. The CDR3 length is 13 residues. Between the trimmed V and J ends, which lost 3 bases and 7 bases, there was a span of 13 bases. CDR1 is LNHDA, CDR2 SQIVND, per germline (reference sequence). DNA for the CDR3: TGTGCCAGTAGTATTGGGTCACAGTCGGAGCAGTACTTC. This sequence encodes CASSIGSQSEQYF. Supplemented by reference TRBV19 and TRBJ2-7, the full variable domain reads DGGITQSPKYLFRKEGQNVTLSCEQNLNHDAMYWYRQDPGQGLRLIYYSQIVNDFQKGDIAEGYSVSREKKESFPLTVTSAQKNPTAFYLCASSIGSQSEQYFGPGTRLTVT.